This TCR beta chain is from a study of blood T cell repertoires in COVID-19. On the study more broadly: Sites across the United States, Italy and Spain contributed samples from acute and convalescent COVID-19. T cells, B-cell-depleted T cells, or PBMCs provided the cDNA or gDNA that served as material.

Germline trimming cut 4 bases from V and 7 bases from J; bases unmatched to any gene: 10. The CDR3 totals 15 residues. The germline gives CDR1 LGHNA, CDR2 YNFKEQ. Authors' data handling: Reference gene primer amplification gave nucleated cell count estimates. Sequenced by immunoSEQ multiplex PCR; TCRdb stores in-frame clones only, minus some. The V and J calls and clone size are taken from that table; D and trimming were inferred from the DNA. Of about 110,000 clones listed, more than 65% are singletons. The genes are TRBV4-2 and TRBJ1-5; 7 bases are shared with TRBD1. The source of this sequence is a man between 50 and 59 years old with acute or convalescent COVID-19. Sequencing input: peripheral blood. The CDR3 region has the DNA TGTGCCAGCAGCCCCGAGGACAGGCAAAGCCAGCCCCAGCATTTT. Translated, it gives CASSPEDRQSQPQHF.